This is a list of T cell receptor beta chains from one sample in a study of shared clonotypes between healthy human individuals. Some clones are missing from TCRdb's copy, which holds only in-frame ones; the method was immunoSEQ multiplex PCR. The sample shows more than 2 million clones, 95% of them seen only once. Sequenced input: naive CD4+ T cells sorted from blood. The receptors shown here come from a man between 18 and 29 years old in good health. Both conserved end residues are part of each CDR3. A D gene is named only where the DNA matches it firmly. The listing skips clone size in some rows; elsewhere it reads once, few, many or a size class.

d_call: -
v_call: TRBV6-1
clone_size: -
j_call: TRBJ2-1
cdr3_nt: TGTGCCAGCAGTGAAGCATGGAATGAGCAGTTCTTC
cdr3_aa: CASSEAWNEQFF

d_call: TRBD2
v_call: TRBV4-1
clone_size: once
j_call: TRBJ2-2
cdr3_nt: TGCGCCAGCAGCCAAGATGTGACTAGCGTCGGGGAGCTGTTTTTT
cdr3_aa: CASSQDVTSVGELFF

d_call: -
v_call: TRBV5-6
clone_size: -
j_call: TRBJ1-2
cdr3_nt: TGTGCCAGCAGCCTCCCGAGGGGCCCACCAGGCTACACCTTC
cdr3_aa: CASSLPRGPPGYTF

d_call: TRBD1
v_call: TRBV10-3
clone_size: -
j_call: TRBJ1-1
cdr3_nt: TGTGCCACAACACGGGACAGGGGGTTGGACACTGAAGCTTTCTTT
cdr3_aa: CATTRDRGLDTEAFF

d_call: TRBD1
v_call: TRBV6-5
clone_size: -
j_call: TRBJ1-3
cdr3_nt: TGTGCCAGCAGCTACGGACAGGGTGGAAACACCATATATTTT
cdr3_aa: CASSYGQGGNTIYF

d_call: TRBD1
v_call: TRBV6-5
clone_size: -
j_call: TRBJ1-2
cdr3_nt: TGTGCCAGCAGTCGCCAGGGGGCGGATGGCTACACCTTC
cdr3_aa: CASSRQGADGYTF

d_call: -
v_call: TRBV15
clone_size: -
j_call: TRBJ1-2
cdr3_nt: TGTGCCACCAGCCCCAGGGCCATGGACTATGGCTACACCTTC
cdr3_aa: CATSPRAMDYGYTF

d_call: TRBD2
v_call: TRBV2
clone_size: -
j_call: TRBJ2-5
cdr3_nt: TGTGCCATCATAGAGGGGACTAGCAGTAACGCCCAGTACTTC
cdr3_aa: CAIIEGTSSNAQYF

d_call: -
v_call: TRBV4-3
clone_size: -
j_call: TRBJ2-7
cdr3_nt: TGCGCCAGCAGCCAAGGGATCAAGGCTAGCCGAACCTACGAGCAGTACTTC
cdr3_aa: CASSQGIKASRTYEQYF

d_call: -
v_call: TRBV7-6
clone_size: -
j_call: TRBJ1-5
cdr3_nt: TGTGCCAGCAGCTTAAAGGTGAATCAGCCCCAGCATTTT
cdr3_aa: CASSLKVNQPQHF

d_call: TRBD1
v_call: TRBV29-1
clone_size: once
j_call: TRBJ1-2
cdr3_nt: TGCAGCGCCCCGGTAGGGACAGGGTTCTATGGCTACACCTTC
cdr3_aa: CSAPVGTGFYGYTF

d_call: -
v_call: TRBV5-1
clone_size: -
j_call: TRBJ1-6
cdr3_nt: TGCGCCAGCAGCTTGGACGGAAAGCATCCTTCACCCCTCCACTTT
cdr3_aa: CASSLDGKHPSPLHF

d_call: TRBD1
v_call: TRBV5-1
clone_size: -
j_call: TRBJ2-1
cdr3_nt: TGCGCCAGCAGCGGCGGACAGGGGAGCTTCGAGCAGTTCTTC
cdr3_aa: CASSGGQGSFEQFF

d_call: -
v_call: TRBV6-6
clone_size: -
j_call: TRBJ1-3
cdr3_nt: TGTGCCAGCAGTTTTCTCCCGACAGGTCCGGGAAACACCATATATTTT
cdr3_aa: CASSFLPTGPGNTIYF

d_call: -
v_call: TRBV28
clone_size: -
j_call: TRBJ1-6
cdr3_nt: TGTGCCAGCAGTTTAAGTTTACCGAATAATTCACCCCTCCACTTT
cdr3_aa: CASSLSLPNNSPLHF

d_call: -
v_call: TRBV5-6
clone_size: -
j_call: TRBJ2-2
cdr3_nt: TGTGCCAGCAGCTTGGATGCTAGCAGAAACACCGGGGAGCTGTTTTTT
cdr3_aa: CASSLDASRNTGELFF

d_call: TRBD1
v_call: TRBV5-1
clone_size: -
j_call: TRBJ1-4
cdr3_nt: TGCGCCAGCAGCCAGGGGGTTGGTGGTGAAAAACTGTTTTTT
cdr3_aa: CASSQGVGGEKLFF

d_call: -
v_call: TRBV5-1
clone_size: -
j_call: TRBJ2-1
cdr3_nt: TGCGCCAGCAGCTTGTCTGGGGGGAGCTCCTACAATGAGCAGTTCTTC
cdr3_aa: CASSLSGGSSYNEQFF

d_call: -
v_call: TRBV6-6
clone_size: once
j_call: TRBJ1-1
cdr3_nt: TGTGCCAGCAGTTACTCGCAGGGGTCGGAAGCTTTCTTT
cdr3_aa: CASSYSQGSEAFF

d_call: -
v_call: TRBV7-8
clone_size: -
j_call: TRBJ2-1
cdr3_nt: TGTGCCAGCAGCCTGGACGGGACGTTCTACAATGAGCAGTTCTTC
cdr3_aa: CASSLDGTFYNEQFF

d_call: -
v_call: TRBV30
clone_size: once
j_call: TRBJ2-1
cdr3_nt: TGTGCCTGGATGTTCGGCGGGGCCGTTTACAATGAGCAGTTCTTC
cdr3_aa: CAWMFGGAVYNEQFF

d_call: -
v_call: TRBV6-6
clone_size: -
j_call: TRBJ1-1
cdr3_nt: TGTGCCAGCAGTTACGCCGCTTCAGGGACCGAAGCTTTCTTT
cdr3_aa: CASSYAASGTEAFF